The 5 T cell receptor beta chains below come from one sample, sequenced in a study of OX40 agonist ivuxolimab in advanced cancers. The assay was immunoSEQ multiplex PCR, and TCRdb's table has in-frame clones only and misses some. Of 80,000 to 95,000 clones in the sample, just over 85% are singletons; the top ten hold 2%. Specimen: CD4+ or CD8+ T cells sorted from blood, collected in a trial of the OX40 agonist ivuxolimab. The origin of the receptors is an adult with an advanced solid tumor such as melanoma, head and neck, liver or kidney cancer.

The rearrangement uses TRBV28 and TRBJ1-1, with D possibly matching TRBD1 (6 bases). CDR3 length equals 15 residues. From germline, CDR1 is MDHEN and CDR2 SYDVKM. The V end lost 5 bases, the J end lost 1 base, and 14 bases lay between the germline ends. CDR3 nucleotides: TGTGCCAGCAGTCCCTACGGGGGGCGGAACACTGAAGCTTTCTTT. This codes for CASSPYGGRNTEAFF. The full variable domain, completed using reference TRBV28 and TRBJ1-1, is DVKVTQSSRYLVKRTGEKVFLECVQDMDHENMFWYRQDPGLGLRLIYFSYDVKMKEKGDIPEGYSVSREKKERFSLILESASTNQTSMYLCASSPYGGRNTEAFFGQGTRLTVV.

The rearrangement uses TRBV7-3 and TRBJ2-2, with a possible D match to TRBD1 (6 bases). This CDR3 is 15 amino acids long. CDR1 and CDR2 from the germline V gene are SGHTA and FQGTGA. V gave up 0 bases and J gave up 3 bases, with 8 bases separating them. The CDR3 loop is CASSLTAGDTGELFF. The CDR3 bases are TGTGCCAGCAGCTTAACGGCAGGGGACACCGGGGAGCTGTTTTTT.

This sequence joins TRBV4-3 and TRBJ1-4; 8 bases map to TRBD1. The length of the CDR3 is 16 residues. Germline values: CDR1 LGHNA, CDR2 YSLEER. Trimming cost V 5 bases and J 1 base; bases outside gene matches: 6. The CDR3 spells CASSATGGLTNEKLFF. The CDR3 DNA reads as TGCGCCAGCAGCGCCACAGGGGGTCTAACTAATGAAAAACTGTTTTTT.

This chain links TRBV28 with TRBJ1-2, with a weak D call TRBD1 (5 bases). V lost 6 bases and J lost 2, with 16 bases in between. This CDR3 has 15 residues. Germline CDR1 reads MDHEN; CDR2 reads SYDVKM. The CDR3 protein is CASRALGDSNYGYTF. CDR3 nucleotides: TGTGCCAGCAGGGCTCTCGGGGACTCGAACTATGGCTACACCTTC.

The rearrangement uses TRBV5-8 and TRBJ1-1; D is possibly TRBD1 (6 bases). The germline gives CDR1 SGHTS, CDR2 YDEGEE. The CDR3 runs to 17 residues. The ends were cut back, 0 bases at V and 1 base at J, with 16 bases in the middle. CDR3 in amino acids: CASSLEITGAGNTEAFF. CDR3 DNA sequence: TGTGCCAGCAGCTTGGAAATAACGGGGGCAGGGAACACTGAAGCTTTCTTT.